Listed here are 7 T cell receptor beta chains from one sample, sequenced in a study of tumour-infiltrating T cells in Burkitt lymphoma. Profiled with immunoSEQ multiplex PCR; TCRdb holds only in-frame clones, not every one. The repertoire holds approximately 46,000 clones, with around 30% as singletons. Sample: tumor tissue. These receptors originate from a human donor with Burkitt lymphoma.

As to this clone: Mismatch with germline at one junction end may stem from a read error. This chain uses TRBV7-2 with TRBJ2-7; TRBD1 agrees at 9 bases. The CDR3 length is 13 residues. The germline gives CDR1 SGHTA, CDR2 FQGNSA. The chain's CDR3 is CASSLAHRGPLDF. As DNA, the CDR3 is TGTGCCAGCAGCTTAGCGCACAGGGGGCCTCTGGACTTC.

This clone has only a few counts. The chain combines TRBV15 with TRBJ1-1, with TRBD1 as a possible D gene (5 bases). Germline V gene sequence: CDR1 LNHNV, CDR2 YYDKDF (reference sequence). With 3 bases removed from V and 6 bases from J, the gap between germline ends came to 11 bases. The CDR3 spans 13 residues. The CDR3 loop reads CATSRNTGAEAFF. CDR3 sequence (DNA): TGTGCCACCAGCAGGAACACGGGGGCTGAAGCTTTCTTT.

The rearrangement links TRBV6-1 to TRBJ1-2; D gene ambiguous. The germline CDR1 and CDR2 sequences are MNHNS and SASEGT. The CDR3 loop spans 11 amino acids. Trimming stripped 5 bases from V and 5 bases from J, with 6 bases between. CDR3 coding DNA: TGTGCCAGCAGTCGTCAGTATGGCTACACCTTC. This translates into CASSRQYGYTF.

This rearrangement joins TRBV28 to TRBJ2-1; D call uncertain. From germline, CDR1 is MDHEN and CDR2 SYDVKM. The CDR3 is 13 residues long. Trimming took 2 bases from V and 15 from J, leaving 17 bases between them. The CDR3 coding sequence is TGTGCCAGCAGTTTAATCAGTCCTGAGATCTGGTTCTTC. It yields the protein CASSLISPEIWFF. Filled out from reference TRBV28 and TRBJ2-1, the complete variable domain reads DVKVTQSSRYLVKRTGEKVFLECVQDMDHENMFWYRQDPGLGLRLIYFSYDVKMKEKGDIPEGYSVSREKKERFSLILESASTNQTSMYLCASSLISPEIWFFGPGTRLTVL.

The gene calls are TRBV9 and TRBJ2-3; D gene uncertain. The V gene's germline CDR1 is SGDLS and CDR2 YYNGEE. The V end lost 4 bases, the J end lost 0 bases, and 6 bases lay between the germline ends. CDR3 length: 13 amino acids. The CDR3 spells CASSPISTDTQYF. In nucleotides, the CDR3 is TGTGCCAGCAGCCCAATTAGCACAGATACGCAGTATTTT.

The chain links TRBV6-5 to TRBJ2-5, with D possibly being TRBD1 (5 bases). Judging by the DNA end, TRBJ2-7 fits better; the J call may be wrong. CDR3 size: 14 residues. Germline CDR1 and CDR2: MNHEY and SVGAGI. The CDR3 reads CASSYGSAGYEQYF. The CDR3, as DNA: TGTGCCAGCAGTTACGGGTCTGCAGGGTACGAGCAGTACTTC.

This clone was found a few times. The V call is TRBV4-2, the J call TRBJ2-1, with a possible D match to TRBD2 (5 bases). The CDR3 consists of 15 residues. Per the germline V gene, CDR1 is LGHNA and CDR2 is YNFKEQ. The ends were cut back, 2 bases at V and 4 bases at J, with 12 bases in the middle. CDR3 DNA: TGTGCCAGCAGCCAACATGCGGGTGATTACAATGAGCAGTTCTTC. It is translated as CASSQHAGDYNEQFF.